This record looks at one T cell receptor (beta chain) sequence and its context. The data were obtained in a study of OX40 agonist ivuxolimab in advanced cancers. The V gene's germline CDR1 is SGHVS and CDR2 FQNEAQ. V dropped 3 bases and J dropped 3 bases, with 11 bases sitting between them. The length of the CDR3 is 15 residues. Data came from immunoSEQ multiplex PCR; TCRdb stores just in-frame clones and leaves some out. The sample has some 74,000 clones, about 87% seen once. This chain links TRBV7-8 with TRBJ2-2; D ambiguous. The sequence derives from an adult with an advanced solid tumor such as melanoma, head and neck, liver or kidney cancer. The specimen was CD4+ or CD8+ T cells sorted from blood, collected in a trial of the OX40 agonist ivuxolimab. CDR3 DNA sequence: TGTGCCAGCAGCTTCGGTAGTCTGGACACCGGGGAGCTGTTTTTT. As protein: CASSFGSLDTGELFF.